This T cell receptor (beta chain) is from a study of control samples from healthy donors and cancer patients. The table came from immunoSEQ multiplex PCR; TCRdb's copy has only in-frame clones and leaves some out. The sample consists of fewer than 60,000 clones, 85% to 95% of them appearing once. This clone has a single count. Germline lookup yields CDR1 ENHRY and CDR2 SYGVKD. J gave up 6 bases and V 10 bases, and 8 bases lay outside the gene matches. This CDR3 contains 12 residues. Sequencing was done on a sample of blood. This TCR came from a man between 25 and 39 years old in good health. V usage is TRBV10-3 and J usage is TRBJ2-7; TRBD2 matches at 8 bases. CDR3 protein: CAKSREGPEQYF. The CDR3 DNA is TGTGCCAAAAGTCGGGAGGGCCCCGAGCAGTACTTC.